One sample yielded the 22 T cell receptor beta chains listed below, sequenced in a study of blood T cell repertoires in COVID-19 (dated by TCRdb to 2019 to 2021). Library preparation used the immunoSEQ multiplex PCR assay. Sourced from immuneACCESS, this table was stored by TCRdb with only in-frame sequences that have V and J called. A share of the clones is absent; for the studies checked, an unresolved V gene accounts for under half, and the remainder has no known explanation. Across this sample there are roughly 140,000 clones, with approximately 86% seen only once. In total, the top ten clones hold around 3.5% of the sample. Sequencing was carried out using peripheral blood. The origin of the receptors is an older man with acute or convalescent COVID-19.

The CDR3 protein is CASSVGGENSPLHF. CDR3 in DNA: TGTGCCAGCAGCGTAGGGGGGGAGAATTCACCCCTCCACTTT. The rearrangement uses TRBV7-8 and TRBJ1-6; D is perhaps TRBD1 (6 bases). CDR1 and CDR2 (germline): SGHVS, FQNEAQ. The CDR3 extends over 14 amino acids. V lost 5 bases and J 7 bases, leaving 12 bases between the germline ends.

The genes are TRBV3-1 (or the pseudogene TRBV3-2) and TRBJ2-1, with D perhaps TRBD2 (6 bases). Germline CDR1 is LGHDT and CDR2 is YNNKEL (reference sequence). This CDR3 has 15 amino acids. Trimming took off 0 bases at V and 4 bases at J, with 10 bases between the two ends. The CDR3 here is CASSQDRLGYNEQFF. In DNA form, the CDR3 reads TGTGCCAGCAGCCAAGATCGACTAGGATACAATGAGCAGTTCTTC.

The count of this clone is one. The chain recombines TRBV3-1 (or the pseudogene TRBV3-2) with TRBJ2-1; 7 bases map to TRBD1. V shed 5 bases, J shed 5 bases, and the junction held 12 bases outside the gene matches. This CDR3 comprises 16 residues. In germline, CDR1 is LGHDT, CDR2 YNNKEL (reference sequence). CDR3 protein: CASSNRNRGLDNEQFF. CDR3 nucleotide sequence: TGTGCCAGCAGCAACCGTAACAGGGGCCTGGACAATGAGCAGTTCTTC.

CDR3 in DNA: TGTGCCAGCAGTTTATCGATGGCAGTGAGGTCCTACGAGCAGTACTTC. Translating gives CASSLSMAVRSYEQYF. The chain has TRBV27 and TRBJ2-7, with unresolved D. The CDR3 has 16 amino acids. CDR1 is MNHEY, CDR2 SMNVEV, per germline (reference sequence). V dropped 0 bases and J dropped 1 base, with 13 bases sitting between them.

This clone has more than one count but fewer than ten. Its ends do not fully match the called genes, so a read error is possible. The rearrangement links TRBV7-7 to TRBJ2-2, with a possible D match to TRBD2 (5 bases). The germline CDR1 and CDR2 sequences are SSHAT and FNYEAQ (reference sequence). CDR3 length: 16 amino acids. The CDR3 DNA sequence: TGTGCTAGCAGCTTAGAGGGAGCGACTAACACCGGGGAGCTGTTTTTT. Translation: CASSLEGATNTGELFF.

This chain links TRBV5-4 with TRBJ2-1; maybe TRBD2 (5 bases). V was trimmed by 4 bases and J by 3 bases, leaving 11 bases between them. CDR1 is SGHNT and CDR2 is YYREEE in the germline V gene (reference sequence). The CDR3 consists of 14 residues. The CDR3 region is CASSPLRDYNEQFF. The CDR3, as DNA: TGTGCCAGCAGCCCCCTCCGGGACTACAATGAGCAGTTCTTC. Full variable domain (outside the CDR3, taken from reference TRBV5-4 and TRBJ2-1): ETGVTQSPTHLIKTRGQQVTLRCSSQSGHNTVSWYQQALGQGPQFIFQYYREEENGRGNFPPRFSGLQFPNYSSELNVNALELDDSALYLCASSPLRDYNEQFFGPGTRLTVL.

V usage is TRBV19 and J usage is TRBJ1-5; D is ambiguous. Germline V lookup: CDR1 LNHDA, CDR2 SQIVND (reference sequence). Deletions cut 5 bases from V and 6 bases from J, with 8 bases between. The CDR3 covers 12 residues. The CDR3 coding sequence is TGTGCCAGTAGTTGGAGTAGTCAGCCCCAGCATTTT. Its translation: CASSWSSQPQHF.

The chain is built from TRBV27 and TRBJ1-1; tentatively, D is TRBD1 (6 bases). The germline CDR1 and CDR2 sequences are MNHEY and SMNVEV (reference sequence). The CDR3 consists of 14 residues. The V gene lost 4 bases and the J gene lost 5 bases, with 14 bases spanning the gap. CDR3 amino acids: CASSSFRGRTEAFF. The DNA for the CDR3 is TGTGCCAGCAGTTCCTTCAGGGGAAGGACTGAAGCTTTCTTT.

J is TRBJ1-5 and V is TRBV30; D unresolved. CDR1 is GTSNPN, CDR2 SVGIG, per germline (reference sequence). Trimming shortened V by 1 base and J by 2 bases, and 12 bases separated the two germline ends. This CDR3 contains 15 residues. As DNA, the CDR3 is TGTGCCTGGAGTGGTAGAAGTCTACGCAATCAGCCCCAGCATTTT. Translated: CAWSGRSLRNQPQHF. Variable domain in full (rest from reference TRBV30 and TRBJ1-5): SQTIHQWPATLVQPVGSPLSLECTVEGTSNPNLYWYRQAAGRGLQLLFYSVGIGQISSEVPQNLSASRPQDRQFILSSKKLLLSDSGFYLCAWSGRSLRNQPQHFGDGTRLSIL.

The chain joins TRBV2 to TRBJ1-5, with 7 bases lining up with TRBD1. This CDR3 has 14 residues. Germline CDR1 SNHLY, CDR2 FYNNEI. J lost 7 bases, V lost 7 bases, and 10 bases had no gene match. In DNA form, the CDR3 reads TGTGCCAGCAACTACCTCGACAGGGACCAGCCCCAGCATTTT. Residues: CASNYLDRDQPQHF.

This clone is termed medium-sized. V usage is TRBV9 and J usage is TRBJ1-1; no firm D call. Germline assignment: CDR1 SGDLS and CDR2 YYNGEE. V shed 4 bases and J shed 4 bases, with 17 bases lying between them. The CDR3 is 15 residues long. The chain's CDR3 is CASSRAGDRSTEAFF. CDR3 nucleotide sequence: TGTGCCAGCAGCAGAGCCGGGGATCGGAGCACTGAAGCTTTCTTT.

The V gene is TRBV19, the J gene TRBJ2-3; a possible D gene is TRBD2 (6 bases). The V gene's germline CDR1 is LNHDA and CDR2 SQIVND (reference sequence). This CDR3 has 15 residues. Trimming removed 2 bases from V and 0 bases from J, with 9 bases in between. The CDR3 reads CASSIPGTSTDTQYF. CDR3 DNA sequence: TGTGCCAGTAGTATACCTGGGACTAGCACAGATACGCAGTATTTT.

This chain uses TRBV7-9 with TRBJ2-2; weak D call: TRBD2 (6 bases). CDR3 length: 15 residues. The germline V gene encodes CDR1 SEHNR and CDR2 FQNEAQ (reference sequence). V lost 3 bases, J lost 3 bases, and 11 bases lay in between. The CDR3 protein is CASSLVGSDTGELFF. In DNA form, the CDR3 reads TGTGCCAGCAGCTTGGTCGGGAGTGACACCGGGGAGCTGTTTTTT.

Concerning this clone itself: Germline and junction disagree at one end, which may indicate a read error. The V and J genes are TRBV6-1 and TRBJ1-6; D not certain. Germline V lookup: CDR1 MNHNS, CDR2 SASEGT. The CDR3 has 13 residues. Here the CDR3 DNA reads TGTGCCAGCAGTGAGCTTAGCCAAACCTTTTATAATTTT. Residues: CASSELSQTFYNF.

This clone was seen a single time. The chain joins TRBV3-1 (or the pseudogene TRBV3-2) to TRBJ2-7; D remains ambiguous. The germline V gene has CDR1 LGHDT and CDR2 YNNKEL (reference sequence). This CDR3 contains 12 residues. The V end lost 2 bases, the J end lost 3 bases, and 5 bases lay between the germline ends. CDR3 DNA: TGTGCCAGCAGCCAATACAGCTACGAGCAGTACTTC. This translates into CASSQYSYEQYF.

This clone was seen once. For the CDR3, the DNA is TGTGCCAGCAGACGTACTAGCGGGATACCAGATACGCAGTATTTT. Translated, it gives CASRRTSGIPDTQYF. V gene TRBV27 combines with J gene TRBJ2-3, with TRBD2 matching over 10 bases. The CDR3 has 15 residues. Germline CDR1 MNHEY, CDR2 SMNVEV (reference sequence). V was pared by 6 bases and J by 4 bases, with 7 bases of the junction left unmatched.

This clone was counted a single time. The rearrangement links TRBV7-6 to TRBJ2-6; 7 nucleotides agree with TRBD1. V trimming: 5 bases; J trimming: 2 bases; junction bases outside the gene matches: 3. Per the germline V gene, CDR1 is SGHVS and CDR2 is FNYEAQ. The CDR3 contains 15 residues. Here the CDR3 DNA reads TGTGCCAGCAGCCCAGGGGGTGCTGGGGCCAACGTCCTGACTTTC. Translating it yields CASSPGGAGANVLTF.

The chain links TRBV5-4 to TRBJ1-2, with 7 bases matching TRBD1. Per germline, CDR1 SGHNT and CDR2 YYREEE (reference sequence). This CDR3 has 16 residues. V lost 4 bases to trimming and J lost 4 bases; unmatched junction nucleotides: 13. The CDR3 DNA is TGTGCCAGCAGCACCGGGGGACAGCCTCCCGCCTATGGCTACACCTTC. Translating it yields CASSTGGQPPAYGYTF.

V is TRBV2 and J is TRBJ2-2, with D unresolved. With 5 bases removed from V and 0 bases from J, the gap between germline ends came to 7 bases. The germline CDR1 and CDR2 sequences are SNHLY and FYNNEI. The CDR3 spans 14 residues. The CDR3 protein is CASSQVSNTGELFF. As DNA, the CDR3 is TGTGCCAGCAGTCAGGTATCGAACACCGGGGAGCTGTTTTTT.

This chain joins TRBV25-1 and TRBJ2-5; weak D call: TRBD1 (5 bases). The germline V gene has CDR1 MGHDK and CDR2 SYGVNS. This CDR3 comprises 16 residues. V was pared by 1 base and J by 2 bases, with 14 bases between. The CDR3: CASSESGRVGQETQYF. CDR3 sequence (DNA): TGTGCCAGCAGTGAATCCGGCAGGGTGGGACAAGAGACCCAGTACTTC.

The chain has TRBV7-2 and TRBJ2-7; D call uncertain. There are 14 residues in the CDR3. The germline gives CDR1 SGHTA, CDR2 FQGNSA. Trimming stripped 5 bases from V and 2 bases from J, with 13 bases between. The CDR3 loop reads CASSPSGYAYEQYF. The CDR3 DNA reads TGTGCCAGCAGCCCATCCGGGTACGCCTACGAGCAGTACTTC. Combining the CDR3 with reference TRBV7-2 and TRBJ2-7 gives the whole variable domain GAGVSQSPSNKVTEKGKDVELRCDPISGHTALYWYRQSLGQGLEFLIYFQGNSAPDKSGLPSDRFSAERTGGSVSTLTIQRTQQEDSAVYLCASSPSGYAYEQYFGPGTRLTVT.

The chain recombines TRBV7-3 with TRBJ2-1; 10 positions match TRBD2. From germline, CDR1 is SGHTA and CDR2 FQGTGA. The V gene end was trimmed by 2 bases and the J gene end by 8 bases; junction bases not matched to a gene: 6. The CDR3 loop spans 15 amino acids. CDR3 DNA: TGTGCCAGCAGCTTAGCGCTAGCGGGAGCTCATGAGCAGTTCTTC. Encoded protein: CASSLALAGAHEQFF.